The 32 T cell receptor beta chains in this list originate from one sample, sequenced in a study of siplizumab effects on memory and regulatory T cells. Sequencing was performed with immunoSEQ multiplex PCR; in TCRdb, only in-frame clones are kept and a portion is missing. The table records 94,000 or so clones, approximately 93% of them present only once. Sequencing used CD8+ T cells sorted from blood. These receptors were obtained from a human donor in good health.

The chain links TRBV30 to TRBJ1-5; D is ambiguous. The CDR3 runs 14 residues. The germline V and J ends were trimmed by 2 bases and 5 bases, with 13 bases remaining between them. Germline V gene data show CDR1 as GTSNPN and CDR2 as SVGIG (reference sequence). The CDR3 DNA reads TGTGCCTGGAGTCTAGGAGCCTCCTATCAGCCCCAGCATTTT. It translates to CAWSLGASYQPQHF.

This chain links TRBV7-9 with TRBJ2-7; 7 nucleotides line up with TRBD2. Germline V lookup: CDR1 SEHNR, CDR2 FQNEAQ (reference sequence). The CDR3 sequence is 13 residues long. V lost 6 bases and J lost 4; bases outside the gene matches: 6. This CDR3 is CASRREGIYEQYF. CDR3 coding DNA: TGTGCCAGCAGAAGGGAGGGGATTTACGAGCAGTACTTC.

This clone was found a few times. The J gene is TRBJ2-1, the V gene TRBV19; the D gene is possibly TRBD2 (7 bases). Trimming stripped 6 bases from V and 7 bases from J, with 13 bases between. The length of the CDR3 is 13 residues. Germline V CDR1 and CDR2: LNHDA, SQIVND (reference sequence). The CDR3 loop is CASRWGGGNEQFF. The CDR3 nucleotides read TGTGCCAGTAGGTGGGGAGGGGGAAATGAGCAGTTCTTC.

The chain couples TRBV27 to TRBJ2-2; TRBD2 aligns across 15 bases. The CDR3 spans 18 residues. V shed 5 bases, J shed 5 bases, and the junction held 9 bases outside the gene matches. Per the germline V gene, CDR1 is MNHEY and CDR2 is SMNVEV (reference sequence). The CDR3 DNA reads TGTGCCAGCAGTCAAATAGGGGGACTAGCGGGAGGTACCGGGGAGCTGTTTTTT. This translates into CASSQIGGLAGGTGELFF.

The rearrangement uses TRBV5-1 and TRBJ2-7, with a tentative D call TRBD1 (5 bases). This CDR3 region has 15 residues. Germline values: CDR1 SGHRS, CDR2 YFSETQ. Between the trimmed V and J ends, which lost 5 bases and 3 bases, there was a span of 18 bases. CDR3 sequence: CASRPTENLFYEQYF. The CDR3 bases are TGCGCCAGCAGACCGACAGAAAACCTCTTCTACGAGCAGTACTTC.

This clone has just one count. The gene calls are TRBV4-1 and TRBJ2-7; 11 positions match TRBD1. Unmatched junction bases numbered 3, after V lost 4 bases and J lost 4 bases. The CDR3 consists of 14 residues. CDR1 is MGHRA and CDR2 is YSYEKL in the germline V gene. The CDR3 spells CASSPGQGEYEQYF. CDR3 DNA: TGCGCCAGCAGCCCGGGACAGGGGGAATACGAGCAGTACTTC.

V gene TRBV13 combines with J gene TRBJ2-7, with 8 bases identical to TRBD1. The trim removed 6 bases at V and 4 bases at J, leaving 5 bases unmatched. The CDR3 has 13 residues. The V gene's germline CDR1 is PRHDT and CDR2 FYEKMQ (reference sequence). The CDR3 coding sequence is TGTGCCAGCAGGTCAGGGGGCGGGTACGAGCAGTACTTC. Its translation: CASRSGGGYEQYF.

This clone was detected only once. V usage is TRBV30 and J usage is TRBJ1-3; D gene uncertain. The CDR3 has 13 residues. Germline V gives CDR1 GTSNPN, CDR2 SVGIG (reference sequence). V was trimmed by 3 bases and J by 2 bases, leaving 8 bases between them. CDR3 region: CAWRRDTGNTIYF. The CDR3 bases are TGTGCCTGGAGAAGAGACACTGGAAACACCATATATTTT.

The V and J genes are TRBV27 and TRBJ2-5, with 10 bases lining up with TRBD2. The CDR3 consists of 16 residues. CDR1 and CDR2 (germline): MNHEY, SMNVEV (reference sequence). V was clipped by 5 bases and J by 1 base; unmatched bases: 7. Here the CDR3 DNA reads TGTGCCAGCAGTCAGCTAGCGGGGGCCCTCCAAGAGACCCAGTACTTC. Amino acid sequence: CASSQLAGALQETQYF.

This rearrangement joins TRBV7-8 to TRBJ1-1; 7 positions agree with TRBD1. The CDR3 totals 15 residues. In germline, CDR1 is SGHVS, CDR2 FQNEAQ. The V segment lost 7 bases and the J segment 0 bases; nucleotides outside the gene matches: 8. The CDR3 DNA reads as TGTGCCAGCACCAGGGGGGCGGTCATGAACACTGAAGCTTTCTTT. This gives the protein CASTRGAVMNTEAFF. The full variable domain, rest sourced from reference TRBV7-8 and TRBJ1-1, is GAGVSQSPRYKVAKRGQDVALRCDPISGHVSLFWYQQALGQGPEFLTYFQNEAQLDKSGLPSDRFFAERPEGSVSTLKIQRTQQEDSAVYLCASTRGAVMNTEAFFGQGTRLTVV.

V usage is TRBV7-9 and J usage is TRBJ1-1; D not certain. Trimming removed 2 bases at V and 0 bases at J, with 10 bases between. This CDR3 is 15 amino acids long. Germline assignment: CDR1 SEHNR and CDR2 FQNEAQ (reference sequence). The DNA for the CDR3 is TGTGCCAGCAGCTTATCGGATGATTTGAACACTGAAGCTTTCTTT. This sequence encodes CASSLSDDLNTEAFF.

The chain couples TRBV13 to TRBJ2-7, with TRBD2 identical over 11 bases. This CDR3 is 14 amino acids long. Per the germline V gene, CDR1 is PRHDT and CDR2 is FYEKMQ (reference sequence). Unmatched junction bases numbered 5, after V lost 3 bases and J lost 7 bases. The DNA for the CDR3 is TGTGCCAGCAGCTTCGTAGCGGGAGGGGGAGAGCAGTACTTC. It encodes CASSFVAGGGEQYF.

The chain uses TRBV6-5 and TRBJ2-7; possible D gene TRBD2, 5 bases. Germline V CDR1 and CDR2: MNHEY, SVGAGI. This CDR3 comprises 14 residues. V lost 2 bases, J lost 3 bases, and 11 bases lay in between. The CDR3 reads CASSYSLGSYEQYF. The CDR3 nucleotides read TGTGCCAGCAGTTACAGTCTGGGGAGCTACGAGCAGTACTTC.

Ten or more counts support this clone. The chain has TRBV4-1 and TRBJ1-1, with 8 bases aligning to TRBD1. J lost 4 bases, V lost 2 bases, and 6 bases had no gene match. Germline V CDR1 and CDR2: MGHRA, YSYEKL. The CDR3 has 15 residues. This CDR3 is CASSQFGQGGTEAFF. DNA for the CDR3: TGCGCCAGCAGCCAATTCGGACAGGGCGGCACTGAAGCTTTCTTT.

The chain uses TRBV7-9 and TRBJ2-7; D is unresolved. Germline V CDR1 and CDR2: SEHNR, FQNEAQ (reference sequence). This CDR3 contains 13 residues. The V and J ends lost 1 base and 5 bases respectively, with 9 bases between them. As DNA, the CDR3 is TGTGCCAGCAGCTTAGTGGCCTCGCACGAGCAGTACTTC. Protein sequence: CASSLVASHEQYF.

The chain uses TRBV11-2 and TRBJ2-7, with 7 bases lining up with TRBD1. CDR3 size: 16 residues. CDR1 SGHAT and CDR2 FQNNGV come from the germline V gene. Germline trimming cut 2 bases from V and 3 bases from J; bases unmatched to any gene: 10. As DNA, the CDR3 is TGTGCCAGCAGCTTACGGTCCCCGGGACAGTTCTACGAGCAGTACTTC. This encodes CASSLRSPGQFYEQYF.

This clone was detected only once. The V and J genes are TRBV27 and TRBJ2-7; 10 nucleotides agree with TRBD2. Germline CDR1 and CDR2: MNHEY and SMNVEV (reference sequence). This CDR3 comprises 13 residues. The trim removed 2 bases at V and 6 bases at J, leaving 1 base unmatched. CDR3 sequence reads: CASSLLAGVEQYF. CDR3 nucleotide sequence: TGTGCCAGCAGTTTACTAGCGGGGGTCGAGCAGTACTTC.

The chain couples TRBV5-6 to TRBJ1-1; D gene unclear. Trimming cost V 1 base and J 4 bases, with 17 bases left between them. Germline V gene data show CDR1 as SGHDT and CDR2 as YYEEEE. This CDR3 comprises 16 residues. The CDR3 nucleotides are TGTGCCAGCAGCTTGTTTCAGGCCGGGGTGGGCACTGAAGCTTTCTTT. It translates to CASSLFQAGVGTEAFF.

J is TRBJ2-1 and V is TRBV19; D remains ambiguous. V lost 0 bases and J lost 3, with 9 bases in between. Germline V gives CDR1 LNHDA, CDR2 SQIVND (reference sequence). There are 15 residues in the CDR3. CDR3 loop: CASSIDEDGYNEQFF. The CDR3 bases are TGTGCCAGTAGTATAGATGAGGACGGCTACAATGAGCAGTTCTTC.

The rearrangement uses TRBV28 and TRBJ2-7; 7 bases are a match to TRBD1. Trimming cost V 8 bases and J 6 bases; bases outside gene matches: 7. The CDR3 consists of 12 residues. Germline V gene lookup returns CDR1 MDHEN and CDR2 SYDVKM. Here the CDR3 DNA reads TGTGCCAGCGCAGGGACAGTTAGCGAGCAGTACTTC. Protein sequence: CASAGTVSEQYF.

The genes are TRBV19 and TRBJ1-1; D not certain. The V gene's germline CDR1 is LNHDA and CDR2 SQIVND (reference sequence). The V and J ends lost 5 bases and 7 bases respectively, with 8 bases between them. The CDR3 length is 11 residues. The CDR3 spells CASSQDGEAFF. The CDR3 DNA reads TGTGCCAGTAGTCAGGATGGTGAAGCTTTCTTT.

This clone was counted once. The V gene is TRBV5-4, the J gene TRBJ1-4; D gene ambiguous. The CDR3 sequence is 15 residues long. Germline values: CDR1 SGHNT, CDR2 YYREEE (reference sequence). Deletions cut 1 base from V and 0 bases from J, with 7 bases between. Written as DNA, the CDR3 is TGTGCCAGCAGCTTGAGTACAACAACTAATGAAAAACTGTTTTTT. Its protein product is CASSLSTTTNEKLFF.

J is TRBJ2-5 and V is TRBV7-9; a weak D match, TRBD2 (6 bases). Trimming removed 0 bases at V and 5 bases at J, with 13 bases between. Germline loops: CDR1 SEHNR, CDR2 FQNEAQ (reference sequence). The CDR3 loop spans 15 amino acids. The CDR3: CASSLASFGGETQYF. DNA of the CDR3: TGTGCCAGCAGCTTAGCATCTTTCGGGGGTGAGACCCAGTACTTC.

The chain uses TRBV2 and TRBJ2-1; D not certain. Germline V CDR1 and CDR2: SNHLY, FYNNEI. The CDR3 is made up of 11 amino acids. V was pared by 4 bases and J by 7 bases, with 5 bases between. This chain's CDR3 is CASSVGNEQFF. Written as DNA, the CDR3 is TGTGCCAGCAGTGTAGGTAATGAGCAGTTCTTC.

The genes are TRBV11-2 and TRBJ1-1; D is possibly TRBD1 (5 bases). V gave up 6 bases and J gave up 2 bases, with 19 bases separating them. The CDR3 extends over 16 amino acids. Germline-derived CDR1 and CDR2 are SGHAT and FQNNGV. The CDR3 spells CASRSPLEGANTEAFF. In DNA form, the CDR3 reads TGTGCCAGCAGGTCTCCCTTAGAAGGGGCTAACACTGAAGCTTTCTTT.

The chain joins TRBV5-5 to TRBJ1-6; a weak D match, TRBD1 (5 bases). The CDR3 length is 16 residues. V lost 0 bases to trimming and J lost 7 bases, with 14 bases between them. Germline V gene sequence: CDR1 SGHKS, CDR2 YYEKEE (reference sequence). CDR3 sequence reads: CASSLEPGLWNSPLHF. The CDR3 DNA sequence: TGTGCCAGCAGCTTGGAACCGGGACTGTGGAATTCACCCCTCCACTTT.

The chain combines TRBV4-1 with TRBJ1-1, with D possibly TRBD1 on 6 matching bases. Looked up from germline, CDR1 is MGHRA and CDR2 is YSYEKL. The CDR3 is 13 residues long. Trimming cost V 10 bases and J 4 bases, with 16 bases left between them. Here the CDR3 reads CAIKATGSTEAFF. In DNA, the CDR3 is TGCGCCATTAAAGCGACAGGTTCCACTGAAGCTTTCTTT.

The chain recombines TRBV6-1 with TRBJ1-5; D gene ambiguous. Per the germline V gene, CDR1 is MNHNS and CDR2 is SASEGT. Trimming stripped 6 bases from V and 4 bases from J, with 4 bases between. This CDR3 comprises 11 residues. The CDR3 protein is CASSQNQPQHF. In nucleotides, the CDR3 is TGTGCCAGCAGCCAGAATCAGCCCCAGCATTTT.

This rearrangement joins TRBV9 to TRBJ1-1, with a possible D match to TRBD1 (5 bases). The CDR3 contains 13 residues. The germline V gene has CDR1 SGDLS and CDR2 YYNGEE. V lost 2 bases and J 8 bases, leaving 13 bases between the germline ends. CDR3 loop: CASSVEGKAEAFF. DNA of the CDR3: TGTGCCAGCAGCGTTGAGGGGAAAGCCGAAGCTTTCTTT.

This rearrangement joins TRBV18 to TRBJ2-5, with a tentative D call TRBD1 (5 bases). Looked up from germline, CDR1 is KGHSH and CDR2 is LQKENI. Trimming took off 5 bases at V and 9 bases at J, with 16 bases between the two ends. This CDR3 is 13 amino acids long. CDR3 sequence: CASSATAIRAQYF. CDR3 bases: TGTGCCAGCTCAGCGACAGCAATCAGGGCCCAGTACTTC.

The V gene is TRBV7-6, the J gene TRBJ2-1; TRBD2 matches 8 bases. The V gene end was trimmed by 5 bases and the J gene end by 9 bases; junction bases not matched to a gene: 6. This CDR3 has 13 residues. From germline, CDR1 is SGHVS and CDR2 FNYEAQ. The CDR3 DNA is TGTGCCAGCAGCCTCAGCGGGAGTGGTGAGCAGTTCTTC. Protein product: CASSLSGSGEQFF.

The chain combines TRBV5-5 with TRBJ1-1; unclear D gene. The CDR3 extends over 12 amino acids. V lost 3 bases and J 8 bases, leaving 11 bases between the germline ends. Germline V gives CDR1 SGHKS, CDR2 YYEKEE (reference sequence). CDR3 coding DNA: TGTGCCAGCAGCTCCCCGTACTACGAAGCTTTCTTT. This codes for CASSSPYYEAFF.